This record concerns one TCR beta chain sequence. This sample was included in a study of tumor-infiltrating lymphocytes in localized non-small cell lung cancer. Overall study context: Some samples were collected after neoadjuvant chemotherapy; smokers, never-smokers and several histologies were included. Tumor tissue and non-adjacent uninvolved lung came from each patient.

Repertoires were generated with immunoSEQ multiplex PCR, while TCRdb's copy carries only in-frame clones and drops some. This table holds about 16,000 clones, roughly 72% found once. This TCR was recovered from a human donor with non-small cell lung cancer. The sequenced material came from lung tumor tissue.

CDR3 coding DNA: TGTGCCAGCAGTTCAAAGGGGTTGGAAGAGACCCAGTACTTC. Protein: CASSSKGLEETQYF. The chain joins TRBV28 to TRBJ2-5; maybe TRBD1 (5 bases). Germline V gives CDR1 MDHEN, CDR2 SYDVKM. This CDR3 is built from 14 residues. The V gene lost 4 bases and the J gene lost 3 bases, with 12 bases spanning the gap.